The 25 T cell receptor beta chains presented below share a single source sample, sequenced in a study of T cell clonality in common variable immunodeficiency. TCRdb's table, derived via immunoSEQ multiplex PCR, lists solely in-frame clones and lacks some. The sample holds about 35,000 clones, and no clone turns up only once. The sample taken for sequencing was peripheral blood mononuclear cells. These receptors were obtained from a person between 18 and 75 years old in good health.

This clone was counted many times. The read terminates 3 residues before the CDR3 end, so the remaining end is supplied by the germline J gene. The J gene is TRBJ1-2, the V gene TRBV20-1, with 8 bases that match TRBD1. The CDR3 is made up of 13 amino acids. J was trimmed by 3 bases and V by 5 bases; bases with no gene match: 5. Per germline, CDR1 DFQATT and CDR2 SNEGSKA (reference sequence). CDR3 loop: CSAQQGADYGYTF. CDR3 DNA, as far as it was read: TGCAGTGCTCAGCAGGGGGCGGACTATGGC.

This clone occurred many times. The read gets to within 3 residues of the CDR3 end, and the germline J gene fills in the rest. V usage is TRBV5-6 and J usage is TRBJ2-3, with no clear D. Per germline, CDR1 SGHDT and CDR2 YYEEEE. This CDR3 spans 15 amino acids. The V end lost 0 bases, the J end lost 2 bases, and 10 bases lay between the germline ends. CDR3 DNA, as far as it was read: TGTGCCAGCAGCTTGGTCACGGGTCCCACAGATACG. The encoded protein is CASSLVTGPTDT. The CDR3 in its entirety is CASSLVTGPTDTQYF.

To note about this clone: Read sequence stops 3 residues before the CDR3 end, and the germline J gene provides the missing end. The genes are TRBV19 and TRBJ1-2; no clear D gene. The CDR3 runs to 15 residues. Germline lookup yields CDR1 LNHDA and CDR2 SQIVND (reference sequence). The chain's CDR3 is CASTLAGIGTDTYTF. The covered CDR3 bases are TGTGCCAGTACCCTAGCGGGAATTGGCACAGATACC.

This clone was recorded many times. The CDR3 end is not reached by the read, which stops 3 residues before it; the germline J gene fills it in. The chain joins TRBV20-1 to TRBJ2-2; 8 bases are a match to TRBD1. With 3 bases clipped from V and 3 bases from J, the junction kept 6 bases outside the gene matches. The CDR3 is 15 amino acids. Germline V lookup: CDR1 DFQATT, CDR2 SNEGSKA (reference sequence). The CDR3 spells CSARNQQGDTGELFF. Partial CDR3 DNA: TGCAGTGCTAGGAACCAACAGGGGGACACCGGGGAG.

This clone was recorded many times. CDR3 region: CASSDRTGPNSPLHF. The sequenced CDR3 bases are TGTGCCAGCAGTGATAGGACAGGGCCAAATTCACCC. The chain combines TRBV2 with TRBJ1-6, with 8 bases identical to TRBD1. The CDR3 end is not reached by the read, which stops 3 residues before it; the germline J gene fills it in. Germline CDR1 SNHLY, CDR2 FYNNEI. This CDR3 has 15 amino acids. V trimming: 3 bases; J trimming: 7 bases; junction bases outside the gene matches: 5. Variable domain in full (rest from reference TRBV2 and TRBJ1-6): EPEVTQTPSHQVTQMGQEVILRCVPISNHLYFYWYRQILGQKVEFLVSFYNNEISEKSEIFDDQFSVERPDGSNFTLKIRSTKLEDSAMYFCASSDRTGPNSPLHFGNGTRLTVT.

This clone was recorded many times. Read sequence stops 3 residues before the CDR3 end, and the germline J gene provides the missing end. The chain has TRBV20-1 and TRBJ2-7; D may be TRBD1 (6 bases). The CDR3 has 12 residues. Trimming cost V 3 bases and J 2 bases, with 8 bases left between them. Germline loops: CDR1 DFQATT, CDR2 SNEGSKA (reference sequence). The CDR3 here is CSASRTAYEQYF. The CDR3 bases that were read are TGCAGTGCTAGCCGGACAGCCTACGAG.

This clone was seen at least ten times. The read ends 3 residues early relative to the CDR3; the germline J gene fills the gap. The V and J genes are TRBV20-1 and TRBJ2-1; 16 bases map to TRBD2. CDR3 length: 19 amino acids. The V segment lost 3 bases and the J segment 7 bases; nucleotides outside the gene matches: 15. CDR1 is DFQATT, CDR2 SNEGSKA, per germline (reference sequence). CDR3: CSARIRLGTSGRARNEQFF. The covered CDR3 bases are TGCAGTGCTAGGATAAGACTCGGGACTAGCGGGAGGGCAAGGAATGAG.

In its sample, this clone was seen many times. The read finishes 3 residues shy of the CDR3 end, and the germline J gene is used to complete it. The chain couples TRBV5-4 to TRBJ1-1, with unresolved D. The CDR3 runs 12 residues. The germline V gene has CDR1 SGHNT and CDR2 YYREEE (reference sequence). Deletions cut 5 bases from V and 1 base from J, with 6 bases between. The sequenced CDR3 bases are TGTGCCAGCAGTTATCCGAACACTGAA. This gives the protein CASSYPNTE. The whole CDR3 sequence reads CASSYPNTEAFF.

This clone was seen repeatedly, ten times or more. Read data end 3 residues before the CDR3 end; the end is taken from the germline J gene. The chain combines TRBV20-1 with TRBJ2-7, with 16 nucleotides matching TRBD2. The CDR3 sequence is 17 residues long. Germline V lookup: CDR1 DFQATT, CDR2 SNEGSKA (reference sequence). Losses at the gene ends were 3 bases for V and 2 bases for J; bases not matched to a gene: 7. The CDR3 loop is CSASPGLAGGPTYEQYF. Partial CDR3 DNA: TGCAGTGCTAGTCCGGGACTAGCGGGAGGGCCGACCTACGAG.

This clone was seen ten or more times. The read stops 3 residues short of the end of the CDR3; the missing end is completed from the germline J gene. V usage is TRBV30 and J usage is TRBJ2-5; D uncertain. This CDR3 comprises 13 residues. The germline V gene encodes CDR1 GTSNPN and CDR2 SVGIG (reference sequence). Trimming took 2 bases from V and 1 from J, leaving 8 bases between them. The CDR3 bases that were read are TGTGCCTGGAGTCGCGCCCTCCAAGAGACC. Encoded protein: CAWSRALQET. The entire CDR3 protein reads CAWSRALQETQYF.

This clone was seen a handful of times. This chain's CDR3 is CASSSGTGAGQYF. The CDR3 DNA, read in part, is TGTGCCAGCAGCTCCGGGACAGGGGCTGGT. The chain combines TRBV7-3 with TRBJ2-4; 10 bases are shared with TRBD1. The missing CDR3 end, 3 residues past where the read stops, is filled in from the germline J gene. Germline values: CDR1 SGHTA, CDR2 FQGTGA. The CDR3 loop spans 13 amino acids.

This clone has at least ten counts. The read is 3 residues too short to cover the CDR3 end, so that end is filled in from the germline J gene. In the same sample, other DNA sequences code for this CDR3. The chain links TRBV10-3 to TRBJ1-2, with 9 nucleotides matching TRBD1. J lost 5 bases, V lost 0 bases, and 1 base had no gene match. From germline, CDR1 is ENHRY and CDR2 SYGVKD. The CDR3 covers 14 residues. The CDR3 sequence is CAISESDRGYGYTF. Partial CDR3 DNA: TGTGCCATCAGTGAGTCCGACAGGGGGTATGGC.

This clone was observed at least ten times. The read ends 3 residues shy of where the CDR3 ends; the end is completed using the germline J gene. The J gene is TRBJ2-1, the V gene TRBV13; D is unclear. The CDR3 spans 15 residues. Germline V gene data show CDR1 as PRHDT and CDR2 as FYEKMQ (reference sequence). V dropped 0 bases and J dropped 0 bases, with 6 bases sitting between them. CDR3 sequence reads: CASSLGQSSYNEQFF. The part of the CDR3 DNA that was read is TGTGCCAGCAGCTTAGGACAGAGCTCCTACAATGAG.

This clone was found many times. The read gets to within 3 residues of the CDR3 end, and the germline J gene fills in the rest. This chain uses TRBV24-1 with TRBJ2-1; D might be TRBD2 (5 bases). The CDR3 has 14 amino acids. V dropped 7 bases and J dropped 5 bases, with 14 bases sitting between them. Germline V lookup: CDR1 KGHDR, CDR2 SFDVKD. The CDR3 bases that were read are TGTGCCACCAGCCCCCGGACTTGGGACAATGAG. This translates into CATSPRTWDNE. The full CDR3 protein reads CATSPRTWDNEQFF.

At least ten counts were recorded for this clone. The sequenced fragment ends 3 residues before the CDR3 boundary, so the rest is inferred from the germline J gene. This chain links TRBV19 with TRBJ2-3; D gene unclear. From germline, CDR1 is LNHDA and CDR2 SQIVND (reference sequence). The CDR3 totals 13 residues. V was trimmed by 5 bases and J by 4 bases, leaving 10 bases between them. The CDR3 bases that were read are TGTGCCAGTAGTGCCGTCGGTGCAGATACG. Its protein is CASSAVGADT. The whole CDR3 region reads CASSAVGADTQYF.

In this sample, this clone turned up many times. Read data end 3 residues before the CDR3 end; the end is taken from the germline J gene. The chain employs TRBV2 and TRBJ2-3; no clear D gene. CDR1 is SNHLY, CDR2 FYNNEI, per germline. This CDR3 is built from 11 residues. Trimming removed 4 bases from V and 6 bases from J, with 5 bases in between. CDR3: CASSVGDTQYF. CDR3 DNA, as far as it was read: TGTGCCAGCAGTGTCGGGGATACG.

This clone was seen only a few times. This may stem from a read error, because a much larger clone lies one nucleotide away. The observed sequence ends 3 residues before the CDR3 terminus, with the missing tail filled in from the germline J gene. V and J are TRBV29-1 and TRBJ2-5, with TRBD1 identical over 12 bases. Germline CDR1 reads SQVTM; CDR2 reads ANQGSEA. The CDR3 is 15 amino acids. This CDR3 reads CSVNPGQGATDTQYF. Partial CDR3 DNA: TGCAGCGTTAATCCGGGACAGGGGGCCACAGATACC.

This clone was seen repeatedly, ten times or more. The CDR3 goes on 3 residues after the read ends, and that part is filled in from the germline J gene. J is TRBJ2-7 and V is TRBV20-1, with 7 bases aligning to TRBD1. Germline V lookup: CDR1 DFQATT, CDR2 SNEGSKA (reference sequence). The CDR3 sequence is 12 residues long. CDR3 DNA, as far as it was read: TGCAGGGTCCCTCAAACAGGGGCCGAG. This encodes CRVPQTGAE. The whole CDR3 protein is CRVPQTGAEQYF.

This clone was seen ten or more times. The CDR3 bases that were read are TGTGCCAGCAGTAACGAGGGGGCGGGGACTGAA. As protein: CASSNEGAGTE. In full, the CDR3 reads CASSNEGAGTEAFF. V gene TRBV7-2 combines with J gene TRBJ1-1; the match to TRBD1 covers 7 bases. The read comes to an end 3 residues before the CDR3 does, leaving the germline J gene to fill in the end. Germline V gene sequence: CDR1 SGHTA, CDR2 FQGNSA. CDR3 length equals 14 residues. V shed 6 bases, J shed 5 bases, and the junction held 9 bases outside the gene matches. The entire variable domain, with the rest obtained from reference TRBV7-2 and TRBJ1-1, is as follows: GAGVSQSPSNKVTEKGKDVELRCDPISGHTALYWYRQSLGQGLEFLIYFQGNSAPDKSGLPSDRFSAERTGGSVSTLTIQRTQQEDSAVYLCASSNEGAGTEAFFGQGTRLTVV.

This clone was seen ten or more times. Read coverage stops 3 residues before the CDR3 terminus; the germline J gene supplies the remainder. The V gene is TRBV5-1, the J gene TRBJ2-3; 12 bases align to TRBD2. From germline, CDR1 is SGHRS and CDR2 YFSETQ. The CDR3 length is 17 residues. V shed 4 bases, J shed 3 bases, and the junction held 9 bases outside the gene matches. The DNA read from the CDR3 is TGCGCCAGCAGCCCCTCGACTAGCGGGAGTAAGACAGATACG. It encodes CASSPSTSGSKTDT. The whole CDR3 region reads CASSPSTSGSKTDTQYF.

As concerns this clone: The missing CDR3 end, 3 residues past where the read stops, is filled in from the germline J gene. V and J are TRBV7-6 and TRBJ2-1, with TRBD2 matching 13 bases. The CDR3 totals 15 residues. V lost 5 bases, J lost 7 bases, and 5 bases stayed unmatched. CDR1 and CDR2 from the germline V gene are SGHVS and FNYEAQ. This CDR3 is CASSLGTSGINEQFF. The covered CDR3 bases are TGTGCCAGCAGCCTTGGGACTAGCGGGATAAATGAG.

In its sample, this clone was seen a few times. The DNA ends 3 residues before the CDR3 does, and the rest of the CDR3 is filled in from the germline J gene. The genes are TRBV20-1 and TRBJ2-5, with 7 bases that match TRBD1. V dropped 0 bases and J dropped 7; count of bases not matched to a gene: 14. Germline V CDR1 and CDR2: DFQATT, SNEGSKA (reference sequence). This CDR3 comprises 16 residues. CDR3 DNA (partial): TGCAGTGCTAGAGACTTGGCTCAACAGGGGCAACGGACC. It codes for CSARDLAQQGQRT. The entire CDR3 protein reads CSARDLAQQGQRTQYF.

This clone was picked up many times. The observed sequence ends 3 residues before the CDR3 terminus, with the missing tail filled in from the germline J gene. The chain carries TRBV24-1 and TRBJ2-1; D is perhaps TRBD1 (5 bases). V was clipped by 2 bases and J by 5 bases, with 9 bases between them. The germline CDR1 and CDR2 sequences are KGHDR and SFDVKD. This CDR3 comprises 14 residues. The CDR3 reads CATSDWGRDNEQFF. The covered CDR3 bases are TGTGCCACCAGTGATTGGGGCAGGGACAATGAG.

Ten or more counts support this clone. The read stops 3 residues short of the end of the CDR3; the missing end is completed from the germline J gene. The genes are TRBV9 and TRBJ1-2; no firm D call. The CDR3 consists of 15 residues. Germline assignment: CDR1 SGDLS and CDR2 YYNGEE. V lost 3 bases and J 7 bases, leaving 19 bases between the germline ends. CDR3 bases read: TGTGCCAGCAGCGCCTCCGGGTCGGGTTACGTTGGC. The encoded protein is CASSASGSGYVG. The entire CDR3 reads CASSASGSGYVGYTF.

This clone was counted many times. The CDR3 goes on 3 residues after the read ends, and that part is filled in from the germline J gene. The chain has TRBV7-2 and TRBJ1-2; D uncertain. Germline values: CDR1 SGHTA, CDR2 FQGNSA. CDR3 length: 12 residues. CDR3 sequence reads: CASSPTTGGYTF. The sequenced part of the CDR3 DNA is TGTGCCAGCAGCCCAACGACGGGGGGC.